The table lists the clone carrying this TCR beta chain with a few counts. V was cut by 6 bases and J by 6 bases, with 17 bases left in between. This CDR3 region has 14 residues. Per the germline V gene, CDR1 is SQVTM and CDR2 is ANQGSEA. TCRdb reanalysed the 5' RACE reads using MiXCR and keeps one entry per CDR3 protein. The sample has some 760,000 distinct CDR3 sequences, about 20% seen once. This sample is part of a study of identical twins. These data were also filed under a second study, of T cells expressing NK-cell markers. In that study: The study sequenced eight donors, seven HCMV-seropositive and one seronegative. The sorts in several experiments were restricted to alpha-beta TCR T cells by an anti-gamma-delta TCR antibody. Also leading the CD3+CD56-NKG2C+ fraction in a handful of donors were these clonotypes.

Sequenced sample: PBMCs. The TCR comes from a young woman in good health. The chain has TRBV29-1 and TRBJ2-2, with unresolved D. Here the CDR3 reads CSVRPGFRAGELFF. CDR3 coding DNA: TGCAGCGTCCGCCCAGGTTTTCGGGCCGGGGAGCTGTTTTTT.